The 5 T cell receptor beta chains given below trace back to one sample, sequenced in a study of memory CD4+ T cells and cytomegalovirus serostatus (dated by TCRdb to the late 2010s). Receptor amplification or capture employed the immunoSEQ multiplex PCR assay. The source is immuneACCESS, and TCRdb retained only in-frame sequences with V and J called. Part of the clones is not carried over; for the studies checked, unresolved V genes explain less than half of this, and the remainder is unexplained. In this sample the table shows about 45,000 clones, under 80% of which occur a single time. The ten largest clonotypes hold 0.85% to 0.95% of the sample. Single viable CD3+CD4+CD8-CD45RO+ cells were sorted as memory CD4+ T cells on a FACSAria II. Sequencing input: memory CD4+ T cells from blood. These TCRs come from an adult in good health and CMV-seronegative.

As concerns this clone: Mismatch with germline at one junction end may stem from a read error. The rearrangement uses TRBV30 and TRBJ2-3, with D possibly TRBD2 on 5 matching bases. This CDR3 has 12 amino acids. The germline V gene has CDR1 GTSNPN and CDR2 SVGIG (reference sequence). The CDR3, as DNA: TGTGCCTGGAGTTCCCGTCGGGATATGCAGTATTTT. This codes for CAWSSRRDMQYF.

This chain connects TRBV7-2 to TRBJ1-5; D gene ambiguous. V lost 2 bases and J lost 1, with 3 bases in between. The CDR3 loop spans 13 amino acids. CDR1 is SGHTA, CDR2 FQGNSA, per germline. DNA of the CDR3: TGTGCCAGCAGCTTATCGAGCAATCAGCCCCAGCATTTT. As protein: CASSLSSNQPQHF.

CDR3 in amino acids: CASSLAARVGETQYF. CDR3 DNA: TGCGCCAGCAGCTTGGCCGCCAGGGTCGGGGAGACCCAGTACTTC. The chain joins TRBV5-1 to TRBJ2-5, with D perhaps matching TRBD1 (5 bases). The CDR3 totals 15 residues. Trimming stripped 0 bases from V and 5 bases from J, with 14 bases between. Germline V lookup: CDR1 SGHRS, CDR2 YFSETQ.

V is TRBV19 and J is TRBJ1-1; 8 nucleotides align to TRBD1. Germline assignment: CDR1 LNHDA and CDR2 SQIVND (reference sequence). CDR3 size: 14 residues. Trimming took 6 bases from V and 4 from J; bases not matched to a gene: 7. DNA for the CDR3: TGTGCCAGTAGCCCGGGACAGGTACGCACTGAAGCTTTCTTT. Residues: CASSPGQVRTEAFF. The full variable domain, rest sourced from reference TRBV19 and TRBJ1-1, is DGGITQSPKYLFRKEGQNVTLSCEQNLNHDAMYWYRQDPGQGLRLIYYSQIVNDFQKGDIAEGYSVSREKKESFPLTVTSAQKNPTAFYLCASSPGQVRTEAFFGQGTRLTVV.

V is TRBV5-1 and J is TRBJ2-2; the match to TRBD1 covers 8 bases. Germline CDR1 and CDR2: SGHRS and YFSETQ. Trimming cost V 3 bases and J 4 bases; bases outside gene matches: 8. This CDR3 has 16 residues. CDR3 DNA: TGCGCCAGCAGCTGGGCCGGGACAGGATCCACCGGGGAGCTGTTTTTT. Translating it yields CASSWAGTGSTGELFF.